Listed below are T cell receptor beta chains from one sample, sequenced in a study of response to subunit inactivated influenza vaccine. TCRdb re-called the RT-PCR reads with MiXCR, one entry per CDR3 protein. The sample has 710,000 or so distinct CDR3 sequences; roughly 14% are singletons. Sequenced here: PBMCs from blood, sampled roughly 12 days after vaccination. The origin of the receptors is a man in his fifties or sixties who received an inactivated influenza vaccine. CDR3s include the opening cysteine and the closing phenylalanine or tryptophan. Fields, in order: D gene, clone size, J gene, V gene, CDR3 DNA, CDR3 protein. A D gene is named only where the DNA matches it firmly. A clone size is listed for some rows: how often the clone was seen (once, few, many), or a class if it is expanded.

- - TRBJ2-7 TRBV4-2 TGTGCCAGCAGCCAAGTAACGAATTCCTACGAGCAGTACTTC CASSQVTNSYEQYF
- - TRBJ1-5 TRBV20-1 TGCAGTGGAAGGGGATCAGGCAACAATCAGCCCCAGCATTTT CSGRGSGNNQPQHF
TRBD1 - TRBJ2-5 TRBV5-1 TGCGCCAGCAGCTTGGGACGCTGGCACCAAACAGGGGGGGAGACCCAGTACTTC CASSLGRWHQTGGETQYF
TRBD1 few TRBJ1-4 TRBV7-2 TGTGCCAGCAGCTTATGGGGGACAGCTAATGAAAAACTGTTTTTT CASSLWGTANEKLFF
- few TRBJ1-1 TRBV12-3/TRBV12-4 TGTGCCAGCAGTGTCCCGAGGGCGTTGATTGGGAACACTGAAGCTTTCTTT CASSVPRALIGNTEAFF
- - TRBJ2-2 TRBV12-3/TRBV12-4 TGTGCCAGCAGCTACAGACTAGACGCGAACACCGGGGAGCTGTTTTTT CASSYRLDANTGELFF
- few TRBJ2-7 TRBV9 TGTGCCAGCAGCGTAACTAGTTCCTACGAGCAGTACTTC CASSVTSSYEQYF
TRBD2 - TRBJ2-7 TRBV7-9 TGTGCCAGCAGCTTCCGGACTAGCGGTTCCTACGAGCAGTACTTC CASSFRTSGSYEQYF
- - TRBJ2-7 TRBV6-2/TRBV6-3 TGTGCCAGCAGCCCGGACAGTGGATTATACGAGCAGTACTTC CASSPDSGLYEQYF
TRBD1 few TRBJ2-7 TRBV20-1 TGCAGTGCTTCACCCCCCGGGACAGGGACCTACGAGCAGTACTTC CSASPPGTGTYEQYF
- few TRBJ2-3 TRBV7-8 TGTGCCAGCAGCTTATCAGGGGCAAGGACGCAGTATTTT CASSLSGARTQYF
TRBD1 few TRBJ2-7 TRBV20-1 TGCAGTGCACAGACAGGGGGGTACGAGCAGTACTTC CSAQTGGYEQYF
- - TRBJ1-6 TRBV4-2 TGTGCCAGCAGCCAAGGCCGCTCGGGGGGCCGGAATTCACCCCTCCACTTT CASSQGRSGGRNSPLHF
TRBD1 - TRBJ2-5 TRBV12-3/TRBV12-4 TGTGCCAGCAGTTATAGGGACAGGGGGCCCCAAGAGACCCAGTACTTC CASSYRDRGPQETQYF
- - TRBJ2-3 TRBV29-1 TGCAGCGTTGGCGGCCGTCTAGGGGATACGCAGTATTTT CSVGGRLGDTQYF
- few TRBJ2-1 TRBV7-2 TGTGCCAGCAGCTTAGCCGGGCTAGCGCGATACAATGAGCAGTTCTTC CASSLAGLARYNEQFF
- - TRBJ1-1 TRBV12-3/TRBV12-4 TGTGCCAGCAGTTTTAGGAGGGGAGGATTCACTGAAGCTTTCTTT CASSFRRGGFTEAFF
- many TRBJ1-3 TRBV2 TGTGCCAGCAGTGTTGGGACGGACACCATATATTTT CASSVGTDTIYF
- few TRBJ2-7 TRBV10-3 TGTGCCATCAGCCTACAGGGTAGGGACGAGCAGTACTTC CAISLQGRDEQYF
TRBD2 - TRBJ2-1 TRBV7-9 TGTGCCAGCAGCTTAAGGACTAGTCCCCCCAATGAGCAGTTCTTC CASSLRTSPPNEQFF
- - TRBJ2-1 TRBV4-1 TGCGCCAGCAGCCAAGACGTACAGTATAAGGATGAGCAGTTCTTC CASSQDVQYKDEQFF
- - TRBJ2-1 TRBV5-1 TGCGCCAGCAGCCTCCGGGATCCTAAGGGGAATGAGCAGTTCTTC CASSLRDPKGNEQFF
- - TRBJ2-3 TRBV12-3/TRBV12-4 TGTGCCAGCAGACTGGGGGGCACAGATACGCAGTATTTT CASRLGGTDTQYF
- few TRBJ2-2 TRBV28 TGTGCCAGCAGTGCGGTCCGGAGGAACACCGGGGAGCTGTTTTTT CASSAVRRNTGELFF
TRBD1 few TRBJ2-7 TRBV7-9 TGTGCCACCGCCGGGACAGGGAGAAGCGAGCAGTACTTC CATAGTGRSEQYF
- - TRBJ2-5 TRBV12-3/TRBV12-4 TGTGCCAGCAGGGAGACAGTGGGTCTGGCCCAGTACTTC CASRETVGLAQYF
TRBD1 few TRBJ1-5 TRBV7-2 TGTGCCAGCAGCTTCTCCGGGACAGGGGATCAGCCCCAGCATTTT CASSFSGTGDQPQHF
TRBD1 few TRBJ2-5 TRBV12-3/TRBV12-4 TGTGCCAGCAGCTCCCGGCCAGGGACAGGGTGGACTATAGAACAAGAGACCCAGTACTTC CASSSRPGTGWTIEQETQYF
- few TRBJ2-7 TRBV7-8 TGTGCCCGTAGGGAGTCCGATTACGAGCAGTACTTC CARRESDYEQYF
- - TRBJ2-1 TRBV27 TGTGCCAGCAGTCTATCTTATAGGACTATCAATGAGCAGTTCTTC CASSLSYRTINEQFF
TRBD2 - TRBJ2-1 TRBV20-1 TGCAGTGCTAGAGATAAACCGACTAGCGGGGGGTACAATGAGCAGTTCTTC CSARDKPTSGGYNEQFF
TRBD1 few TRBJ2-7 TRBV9 TGTGCCAGCAGCGTAGGGGGACAGGGGGGTTTCGCGCAGTACTTC CASSVGGQGGFAQYF
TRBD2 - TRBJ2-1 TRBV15 TGTGCCACCAGCAGGGTGGGGGGGAAGAATGAGCAGTTCTTC CATSRVGGKNEQFF
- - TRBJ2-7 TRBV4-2 TGTGCCAGCAGCCAAGAGAGGGGGATTTCCTACGAGCAGTACTTC CASSQERGISYEQYF
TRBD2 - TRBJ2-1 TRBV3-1 TGTGCCAGCTCCCGGCAGGGAGGGTATGAGCAGTTCTTC CASSRQGGYEQFF
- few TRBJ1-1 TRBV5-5 TGTGCCAGCAGCAGAAGGGACCCCAGAAACACTGAAGCTTTCTTT CASSRRDPRNTEAFF
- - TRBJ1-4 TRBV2 TGTGCCAGCAGTGAATTGGACAGTCCAACTAATGAAAAACTGTTTTTT CASSELDSPTNEKLFF
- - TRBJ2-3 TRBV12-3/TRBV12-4 TGTGCCAGCAGTTTAGGACTCCCAGGGGCAGATACGCAGTATTTT CASSLGLPGADTQYF
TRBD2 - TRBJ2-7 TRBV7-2 TGTGCCAGCAGCTTAGATAGCGGGGAGCCTTACGAGCAGTACTTC CASSLDSGEPYEQYF
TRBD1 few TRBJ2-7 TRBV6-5 TGTGCCAGCAGTTGGCCGGGACAGGGGGCCGACGAGCAGTACTTC CASSWPGQGADEQYF
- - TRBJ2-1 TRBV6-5 TGTGCCAGCAGTAACCAACGTGGGGCCGGGGCCAATGAGCAGTTCTTC CASSNQRGAGANEQFF
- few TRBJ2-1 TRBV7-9 TGTGCCAGCAGCATGTCGGGCCCTAATGAGCAGTTCTTC CASSMSGPNEQFF
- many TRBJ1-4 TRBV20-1 TGCAGTGCTAGAGATCCCGGTGGTCTGTTTTTT CSARDPGGLFF
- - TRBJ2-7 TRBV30 TGTGCCTGGAGTGAAAGCGGAGTGAGCTTCTCCTACGAGCAGTACTTC CAWSESGVSFSYEQYF
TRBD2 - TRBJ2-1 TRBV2 TGTGCCAGCAACACCCCCGGGACTAGCGTTGAGCAGTTCTTC CASNTPGTSVEQFF
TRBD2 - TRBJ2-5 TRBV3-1 TGTGCCAGCAGCGGGGGGGAGGCAAGGGGAGAGACCCAGTACTTC CASSGGEARGETQYF
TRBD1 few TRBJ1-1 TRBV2 TGTGCCAGCAGGGAAGGACAGGGATGGGTCAGGACTGAAGCTTTCTTT CASREGQGWVRTEAFF
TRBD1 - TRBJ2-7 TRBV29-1 TGCAGCGTTGACGACAGGGAGACCTACGAGCAGTACTTC CSVDDRETYEQYF
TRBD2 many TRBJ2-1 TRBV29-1 TGCAGCGTTGAAGATCCCGGACTAGCGTTCTCGAATGAGCAGTTCTTC CSVEDPGLAFSNEQFF
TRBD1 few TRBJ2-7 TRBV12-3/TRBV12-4 TGTGCCAGCAGCCACAGCCTGGGACAGTCGTACTTC CASSHSLGQSYF
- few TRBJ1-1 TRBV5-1 TGCGCCAGCAGCTTGGAGGGGGTGAGGAACACTGAAGCTTTCTTT CASSLEGVRNTEAFF
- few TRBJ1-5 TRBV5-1 TGCGCCAGCAGCTTCTCAGGCGGGCAGCCCCAGCATTTT CASSFSGGQPQHF
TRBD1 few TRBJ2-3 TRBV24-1 TGTGCCACCAGTACAGGGGGCATAAACGCAGATACGCAGTATTTT CATSTGGINADTQYF